These 2 T cell receptor beta chains were all obtained from the same sample, sequenced in a study of blood T cell repertoires in COVID-19. Generated by immunoSEQ multiplex PCR, the TCRdb table keeps only in-frame clones and is missing some. Of over 300,000 clones in the sample, 85% are singletons; the top ten hold around 6.9%. Sequencing was carried out using peripheral blood. The receptor source for this set is a human donor in a cohort sampled during active COVID-19.

Details on this clone: Other DNA sequences in the sample encode the same CDR3. V is TRBV5-4 and J is TRBJ2-1; tentative D call: TRBD2 (6 bases). The CDR3 has 14 amino acids. The V end was cut by 0 bases, the J end by 6 bases, with 10 bases between. Per germline, CDR1 SGHNT and CDR2 YYREEE (reference sequence). Here the CDR3 reads CASSLGGRGNEQFF. Written as DNA, the CDR3 is TGTGCCAGCAGCTTGGGTGGGCGGGGCAATGAGCAGTTCTTC.

This sequence joins TRBV24-1 and TRBJ2-2; D is possibly TRBD2 (6 bases). Germline loops: CDR1 KGHDR, CDR2 SFDVKD. This CDR3 is built from 15 residues. V was pared by 2 bases and J by 1 base, with 7 bases between. CDR3 residues: CATSDWGVNTGELFF. DNA of the CDR3: TGTGCCACCAGTGATTGGGGGGTGAACACCGGGGAGCTGTTTTTT.